These 10 T cell receptor beta chains were sequenced from one sample in a study of yellow fever vaccine responses in identical twins. TCRdb used MiXCR to reprocess the RT-PCR reads, holding one entry per CDR3 protein. This table holds over 15,000 distinct CDR3 sequences, roughly 75% found once. The specimen comprised T cells from blood (PBMCs), unsorted or a sorted subset (not recorded which), sampled before or after yellow fever vaccination (not recorded which). The receptors were gathered from a woman aged 18 to 35 who received the yellow fever vaccine.

This chain links TRBV7-9 with TRBJ2-7; 8 nucleotides agree with TRBD1. From germline, CDR1 is SEHNR and CDR2 FQNEAQ (reference sequence). This CDR3 has 12 residues. Trimming removed 5 bases from V and 7 bases from J; junction bases left unmatched: 4. The CDR3 DNA reads TGTGCCAGCAGCACACGACAGGGGGAGCAGTACTTC. Translation gives CASSTRQGEQYF.

The chain carries TRBV13 and TRBJ1-2; D unresolved. From germline, CDR1 is PRHDT and CDR2 FYEKMQ (reference sequence). The CDR3 consists of 14 residues. Trimming stripped 9 bases from V and 4 bases from J, with 18 bases between. The CDR3 protein is CASSSRPAGYGYTF. The CDR3 DNA is TGTGCCAGTTCGTCCCGCCCAGCAGGCTATGGCTACACCTTC. The full variable domain, rest sourced from reference TRBV13 and TRBJ1-2, is AAGVIQSPRHLIKEKRETATLKCYPIPRHDTVYWYQQGPGQDPQFLISFYEKMQSDKGSIPDRFSAQQFSDYHSELNMSSLELGDSALYFCASSSRPAGYGYTFGSGTRLTVV.

The J gene is TRBJ2-3, the V gene TRBV5-6; D not resolved. The V end was cut by 1 base, the J end by 0 bases, with 9 bases between. This CDR3 has 15 residues. Germline CDR1 is SGHDT and CDR2 is YYEEEE. Here the CDR3 DNA reads TGTGCCAGCAGCTTGAAGTTGCTTAGCACAGATACGCAGTATTTT. It is translated as CASSLKLLSTDTQYF.

The chain employs TRBV28 and TRBJ2-1; possible D gene TRBD2, 7 bases. The CDR3 extends over 17 amino acids. Germline CDR1 reads MDHEN; CDR2 reads SYDVKM. Trimming cost V 6 bases and J 5 bases, with 23 bases left between them. The chain's CDR3 is CASRTGGANRKNNEQFF. The CDR3 DNA follows: TGTGCCAGCAGGACGGGGGGCGCGAACCGGAAGAACAATGAGCAGTTCTTC.

This rearrangement joins TRBV13 to TRBJ2-3; D is unresolved. V shed 8 bases and J shed 5 bases, with 14 bases lying between them. Looked up from germline, CDR1 is PRHDT and CDR2 is FYEKMQ (reference sequence). This CDR3 region has 13 residues. The CDR3 DNA reads TGTGCCAGCGGAGCCCTAGTTGGAGATACGCAGTATTTT. Translated: CASGALVGDTQYF.

This clonotype was seen a handful of times. The gene calls are TRBV20-1 and TRBJ2-2, with 7 bases matching TRBD1. CDR3 length equals 15 residues. V was pared by 2 bases and J by 2 bases, with 5 bases of the junction left unmatched. Germline V gene lookup returns CDR1 DFQATT and CDR2 SNEGSKA (reference sequence). CDR3 residues: CSARKTGSNTGELFF. CDR3 DNA: TGCAGTGCTAGAAAGACAGGGTCCAACACCGGGGAGCTGTTTTTT.

The chain uses TRBV20-1 and TRBJ2-3; 12 bases are a match to TRBD2. Germline lookup yields CDR1 DFQATT and CDR2 SNEGSKA (reference sequence). This CDR3 spans 16 amino acids. V dropped 0 bases and J dropped 4; count of bases not matched to a gene: 5. Here the CDR3 DNA reads TGCAGTGCTAGAGATAGTGGACTAGCGGGACCAGATACGCAGTATTTT. It is translated as CSARDSGLAGPDTQYF.

The chain uses TRBV29-1 and TRBJ1-1; 7 bases map to TRBD1. J gave up 9 bases and V 7 bases, and 17 bases lay outside the gene matches. Germline V CDR1 and CDR2: SQVTM, ANQGSEA. This CDR3 region has 14 residues. The CDR3 DNA follows: TGCAGCGGGGCCTCAGGGGGGGCCCAGAGGCAAGCTTTCTTT. It yields the protein CSGASGGAQRQAFF. The full variable domain, completed using reference TRBV29-1 and TRBJ1-1, is SAVISQKPSRDICQRGTSLTIQCQVDSQVTMMFWYRQQPGQSLTLIATANQGSEATYESGFVIDKFPISRPNLTFSTLTVSNMSPEDSSIYLCSGASGGAQRQAFFGQGTRLTVV.

The CDR3 coding sequence is TGTGCCAGCAGCCGCGACACAGGGGGGAGTACAGATACGCAGTATTTT. Translating gives CASSRDTGGSTDTQYF. The rearrangement links TRBV4-2 to TRBJ2-3; 8 bases map to TRBD1. V dropped 4 bases and J dropped 3; count of bases not matched to a gene: 9. The germline V gene encodes CDR1 LGHNA and CDR2 YNFKEQ. CDR3 length: 16 amino acids.

The chain combines TRBV28 with TRBJ1-1, with no clear D. V dropped 7 bases and J dropped 1 base, with 10 bases sitting between them. CDR3 size: 13 residues. The germline CDR1 and CDR2 sequences are MDHEN and SYDVKM. CDR3 in amino acids: CASMVPRNTEAFF. In DNA form, the CDR3 reads TGTGCCAGCATGGTGCCGAGGAACACTGAAGCTTTCTTT. Full variable domain (outside the CDR3, taken from reference TRBV28 and TRBJ1-1): DVKVTQSSRYLVKRTGEKVFLECVQDMDHENMFWYRQDPGLGLRLIYFSYDVKMKEKGDIPEGYSVSREKKERFSLILESASTNQTSMYLCASMVPRNTEAFFGQGTRLTVV.